One T cell receptor (beta chain) is described in this entry. The CDR3 extends over 15 amino acids. Trimming shortened V by 0 bases and J by 0 bases, and 4 bases separated the two germline ends. Germline V lookup: CDR1 SGHRS, CDR2 YFSETQ. This sample is part of a study of cytomegalovirus exposure and HLA in healthy donors. Study context: Early release data held tens of millions of unique TCRs from HLA-typed donors.

The PCR contained 60 Vbeta and 13 Jbeta primers. Generated by immunoSEQ multiplex PCR, the TCRdb table keeps only in-frame clones and is missing some. The profile shows roughly 48,000 clones, about three quarters of them singletons. This sequence was found in a man in his late teens or twenties in good health and CMV-seronegative. The rearrangement joins TRBV5-1 to TRBJ2-6; D is uncertain. Sequences were obtained from PBMCs. The CDR3 DNA reads TGCGCCAGCAGCTTGGTTAACTCTGGGGCCAACGTCCTGACTTTC. Translation: CASSLVNSGANVLTF. Supplemented by reference TRBV5-1 and TRBJ2-6, the full variable domain reads KAGVTQTPRYLIKTRGQQVTLSCSPISGHRSVSWYQQTPGQGLQFLFEYFSETQRNKGNFPGRFSGRQFSNSRSEMNVSTLELGDSALYLCASSLVNSGANVLTFGAGSRLTVL.